The source of this T cell receptor beta chain is a study of long-term antiretroviral therapy in people with HIV. Regarding the study as a whole: The data indicate that diversity increased after ART but remained below transplant donor controls.

In germline, CDR1 is GTSNPN, CDR2 SVGIG (reference sequence). The V and J ends lost 0 bases and 8 bases respectively, with 25 bases between them. This CDR3 has 17 residues. Note on this clone: Its antigen is currently unknown.

immunoSEQ v3.0 was run at survey level. Some clones are missing from TCRdb's copy, which holds only in-frame ones; the method was immunoSEQ multiplex PCR. The sample carries 40,000 to 50,000 clones, approximately 94% recorded once. Everyone in the study who had HIV was treated in the United States. The specimen was unsorted PBMCs, collected around 9.2 years after starting antiretroviral therapy. The chain uses TRBV30 and TRBJ1-2, with a possible D match to TRBD1 (5 bases). The receptor comes from a young man with HIV. The CDR3 sequence is CAWSVRGTGKGYRGYTF. In nucleotides, the CDR3 is TGTGCCTGGAGTGTACGCGGGACCGGGAAGGGCTATCGAGGCTACACCTTC.